At least ten counts were recorded for the clone carrying this TCR beta chain. The antigen remains unidentified. The data originate from a study of early T cells in non-severe SARS-CoV-2 infection. The study's findings and limits: VDJdb matching skewed toward anti-spike CD8 responses, missing private and CD4 specificities.

Tagging with unique molecular identifiers was applied to individual cDNA molecules. TCRdb reprocessed the 5' RACE reads with MiXCR, giving one entry per CDR3 protein. Among around 100,000 distinct CDR3 sequences listed, about an eighth were seen once. The V gene's germline CDR1 is SGHAT and CDR2 FQNNGV. The CDR3 has 14 amino acids. V dropped 5 bases and J dropped 2; count of bases not matched to a gene: 5. The sequence came from an adult who was a healthcare worker with PCR-confirmed SARS-CoV-2 infection or an uninfected control (not recorded which). The sequenced sample was whole blood. The rearrangement links TRBV11-2 to TRBJ2-7, with 8 positions matching TRBD1. CDR3 sequence reads: CASSPGTGAYEQYF. CDR3 nucleotide sequence: TGTGCCAGCAGCCCTGGGACAGGAGCCTACGAGCAGTACTTC.